This is a list of T cell receptor beta chains from one sample in a study of blood T cell repertoires in COVID-19. Data came from immunoSEQ multiplex PCR; TCRdb stores just in-frame clones and leaves some out. This table holds about 120,000 clones, 85% found once. Sequencing was performed on peripheral blood. These receptors were taken from a man at least 80 years old with acute or convalescent COVID-19. Each CDR3 is given with its conserved first and last residue. The order of the fields is V gene, CDR3 length, D gene, J gene, CDR3 protein. The D gene is left open where the match is weak.

V: TRBV18; length: 16; D: TRBD1; J: TRBJ1-1; CDR3: CASSPSQGAGYTEAFF
V: TRBV5-1; length: 14; D: TRBD1; J: TRBJ1-4; CDR3: CASSLGDSWEKLFF
V: TRBV11-2; length: 15; D: TRBD1; J: TRBJ1-3; CDR3: CASSNRGGSGNTIYF
V: TRBV18; length: 15; D: -; J: TRBJ1-6; CDR3: CASSQAGGINSPLHF
V: TRBV5-1; length: 15; D: TRBD2; J: TRBJ2-1; CDR3: CASSETSGIYNEQFF
V: TRBV4-3; length: 17; D: TRBD1; J: TRBJ2-7; CDR3: CASSQDETGHSIYEQYF
V: TRBV10-3; length: 13; D: -; J: TRBJ1-2; CDR3: CASGGEANYGYTF
V: TRBV7-3; length: 15; D: TRBD1; J: TRBJ1-2; CDR3: CASSLGSGQGKGYTF
V: TRBV25-1; length: 12; D: -; J: TRBJ2-7; CDR3: CASNAGSYEQYF
V: TRBV28; length: 15; D: TRBD1; J: TRBJ1-2; CDR3: CASRGPDRGLGGYTF
V: TRBV7-2; length: 14; D: -; J: TRBJ1-4; CDR3: CASSRTPSVEKLFF
V: TRBV7-9; length: 16; D: TRBD1; J: TRBJ2-1; CDR3: CASSPTGTGIDNEQFF
V: TRBV19; length: 15; D: TRBD1; J: TRBJ1-3; CDR3: CASTEDRLSGNTIYF
V: TRBV25-1; length: 16; D: TRBD1; J: TRBJ1-2; CDR3: CASSPPGQGSNYGYTF
V: TRBV5-4; length: 16; D: TRBD1; J: TRBJ1-1; CDR3: CASSLRGDRLNTEAFF
V: TRBV6-1; length: 14; D: -; J: TRBJ1-6; CDR3: CASSEIQGQSPLHF
V: TRBV28; length: 11; D: -; J: TRBJ1-1; CDR3: CAIRGATEAFF
V: TRBV11-2; length: 15; D: TRBD1; J: TRBJ2-5; CDR3: CASSSTGGRQETQYF
V: TRBV10-3; length: 15; D: -; J: TRBJ2-5; CDR3: CAISESAGAGETQYF